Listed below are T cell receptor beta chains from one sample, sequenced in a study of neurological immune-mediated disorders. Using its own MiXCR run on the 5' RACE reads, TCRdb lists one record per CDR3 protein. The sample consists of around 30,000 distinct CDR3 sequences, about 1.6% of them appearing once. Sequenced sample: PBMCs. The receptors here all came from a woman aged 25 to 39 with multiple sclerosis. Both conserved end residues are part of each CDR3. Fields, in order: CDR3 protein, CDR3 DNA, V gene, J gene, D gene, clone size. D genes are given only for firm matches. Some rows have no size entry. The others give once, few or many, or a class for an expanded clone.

CASNQVTSTDTQYF	TGTGCCAGCAATCAAGTTACTAGCACAGATACGCAGTATTTT	TRBV7-9	TRBJ2-3	-	many
CASSLLGSRAFF	TGTGCCAGCAGTTTGTTGGGGTCTCGAGCTTTCTTT	TRBV12-3/TRBV12-4	TRBJ1-1	-	many
CASSWGASGDTQYF	TGCGCCAGCAGCTGGGGGGCCTCAGGAGATACGCAGTATTTT	TRBV5-1	TRBJ2-3	-	many
CASSLATVSYEQYF	TGCGCCAGCAGCTTGGCGACCGTCTCCTACGAGCAGTACTTC	TRBV5-1	TRBJ2-7	-	many
CASSLGAGYGYTF	TGTGCCAGCAGCTTAGGGGCCGGCTATGGCTACACCTTC	TRBV7-9	TRBJ1-2	-	-
CASSSRDKILFGNTIYF	TGTGCCAGCAGTTCCCGGGACAAGATACTCTTTGGAAACACCATATATTTT	TRBV6-6	TRBJ1-3	-	many
CATSRDRGGNEKLFF	TGTGCCACCAGCAGAGATAGGGGGGGTAATGAAAAACTGTTTTTT	TRBV15	TRBJ1-4	-	many
CSARVIGFRELFF	TGCAGTGCTAGGGTCATAGGGTTCCGGGAACTGTTTTTT	TRBV20-1	TRBJ1-4	-	-
CASSLVDHWYF	TGCGCCAGCAGCTTGGTGGACCACTGGTATTTT	TRBV5-1	TRBJ2-3	-	many
CASSGQENQPQHF	TGTGCCAGCAGCGGACAGGAAAATCAGCCCCAGCATTTT	TRBV9	TRBJ1-5	-	many
CASSLRGGAAETQYF	TGTGCCAGCAGCTTGAGAGGGGGGGCTGCTGAGACCCAGTACTTC	TRBV5-5	TRBJ2-5	-	many
CASSLAPRTDTQYF	TGCGCCAGCAGCTTGGCCCCCCGCACAGATACGCAGTATTTT	TRBV5-1	TRBJ2-3	-	many
CASSELTIGTQYF	TGTGCCAGCAGTGAATTAACGATTGGGACCCAGTACTTC	TRBV25-1	TRBJ2-5	-	many
CASSLAPRHEQFF	TGTGCCAGCAGCTTAGCGCCCAGGCATGAGCAGTTCTTC	TRBV7-2	TRBJ2-1	-	many
CASSVLGPGSEAFF	TGTGCCAGCAGCGTTCTGGGCCCGGGGTCTGAAGCTTTCTTT	TRBV9	TRBJ1-1	-	many
CATAGGSTDTQYF	TGTGCCACCGCGGGGGGGAGCACAGATACGCAGTATTTT	TRBV15	TRBJ2-3	TRBD2	many
CASSVVPTQGGEQYF	TGTGCCAGCAGCGTAGTGCCCACACAGGGCGGCGAGCAGTACTTC	TRBV9	TRBJ2-7	-	many
CASSLRGDRDNSPLHF	TGTGCCAGCAGCTTAAGAGGGGACAGAGATAATTCACCCCTCCACTTT	TRBV7-3	TRBJ1-6	TRBD1	many